The T cell receptor beta chain described here comes from a study of somatic mutations in cytotoxic T cells in rheumatoid arthritis. General study points: Adjustment for multiple comparisons was not applied to the slight TRBV07 underrepresentation observed in rheumatoid arthritis patients.

Germline V CDR1 and CDR2: MDHEN, SYDVKM. V trimming: 5 bases; J trimming: 3 bases; junction bases outside the gene matches: 9. The CDR3 is 16 residues long. Only in-frame clones appear in the TCRdb table, and some are missing; sequencing was by immunoSEQ multiplex PCR. This table holds roughly 30,000 clones, about 88% found once. About this clone: What it binds is unknown.

The clonotype originates from an adult with rheumatoid arthritis. The material sequenced was CD8+ T cells sorted from blood. V is TRBV28 and J is TRBJ2-7; 11 bases align to TRBD2. CDR3 region: CASSPLTSGAIYEQYF. CDR3 nucleotides: TGTGCCAGCAGTCCGTTGACTAGCGGGGCCATCTACGAGCAGTACTTC. The full variable domain, in which reference TRBV28 and TRBJ2-7 provide the parts outside the CDR3, is DVKVTQSSRYLVKRTGEKVFLECVQDMDHENMFWYRQDPGLGLRLIYFSYDVKMKEKGDIPEGYSVSREKKERFSLILESASTNQTSMYLCASSPLTSGAIYEQYFGPGTRLTVT.